Listed here are 27 T cell receptor beta chains from one sample, sequenced in a study of CD8 T cells in ankylosing spondylitis. Via MiXCR, TCRdb re-called the 5' RACE reads, giving one row per CDR3 protein. The data contain hundreds of thousands of distinct CDR3 sequences, under 30% of them singletons. What was sequenced was blood, either unsorted or a sorted T cell fraction (not recorded which). The source is a male donor with ankylosing spondylitis or in good health (not recorded which).

This clonotype was seen only a few times. This chain uses TRBV7-8 with TRBJ2-3; D is perhaps TRBD2 (5 bases). The CDR3 loop spans 14 amino acids. Germline V gene sequence: CDR1 SGHVS, CDR2 FQNEAQ. Trimming removed 2 bases from V and 0 bases from J, with 6 bases in between. CDR3 sequence: CASSLKRSTDTQYF. Here the CDR3 DNA reads TGTGCCAGCAGCTTAAAGCGGAGCACAGATACGCAGTATTTT.

The chain uses TRBV20-1 and TRBJ2-2; no reliable D call. The CDR3 covers 15 residues. CDR1 and CDR2 from the germline V gene are DFQATT and SNEGSKA (reference sequence). Trimming left V 0 bases short and J 7 bases short, with 15 bases between. CDR3 DNA: TGCAGTGCTAGAGACTCGGCCAAAAAGCTCGGGGAGCTGTTTTTT. Residues: CSARDSAKKLGELFF.

This clonotype was picked up many times. The genes are TRBV5-1 and TRBJ2-7; the match to TRBD1 covers 7 bases. Germline V CDR1 and CDR2: SGHRS, YFSETQ. This CDR3 is built from 14 residues. V trimming: 4 bases; J trimming: 4 bases; junction bases outside the gene matches: 8. This CDR3 is CASSPNRGGYEQYF. Here the CDR3 DNA reads TGCGCCAGCAGCCCAAACAGGGGCGGGTACGAGCAGTACTTC.

The chain has TRBV5-6 and TRBJ2-7, with TRBD1 matching over 7 bases. The CDR3 is 16 amino acids. Germline V CDR1 and CDR2: SGHDT, YYEEEE. The ends lost 0 bases at V and 6 bases at J; junction bases unmatched: 12. CDR3 DNA: TGTGCCAGCAGCTTGGGAGGTAGGGGGCTTAACAGCGAGCAGTACTTC. This codes for CASSLGGRGLNSEQYF.

This clonotype was observed a few times. V usage is TRBV20-1 and J usage is TRBJ1-5, with 7 bases matching TRBD1. The CDR3 is 13 amino acids. The V and J ends lost 6 bases and 3 bases, in that order; junction bases with no gene match: 5. Germline V lookup: CDR1 DFQATT, CDR2 SNEGSKA (reference sequence). The CDR3 region has the DNA TGCAGTGCCAGGGGGGGGATCAATCAGCCCCAGCATTTT. Protein sequence: CSARGGINQPQHF.

This clonotype was found a few times. The gene calls are TRBV6-1 and TRBJ2-5, with 8 bases aligning to TRBD1. Germline V gene lookup returns CDR1 MNHNS and CDR2 SASEGT. This CDR3 spans 17 amino acids. With 5 bases clipped from V and 5 bases from J, the junction kept 16 bases outside the gene matches. CDR3 sequence (DNA): TGTGCCAGCAGTCCGCAGGGGGCGAAGCCGCTCGAGGAGACCCAGTACTTC. As protein: CASSPQGAKPLEETQYF.

In DNA form, the CDR3 reads TGCAGTGCTAGCCCCACTAGGGGGGACTACGAGCAGTACTTC. This sequence encodes CSASPTRGDYEQYF. This chain connects TRBV20-1 to TRBJ2-7; D is possibly TRBD1 or TRBD2 (6 bases each). Germline CDR1 and CDR2: DFQATT and SNEGSKA (reference sequence). This CDR3 is built from 14 residues. Trimming stripped 3 bases from V and 3 bases from J, with 15 bases between.

This sequence joins TRBV4-2 and TRBJ2-5; 7 nucleotides agree with TRBD2. CDR3 length: 17 amino acids. Trimming cost V 4 bases and J 9 bases; bases outside gene matches: 20. The germline CDR1 and CDR2 sequences are LGHNA and YNFKEQ. The CDR3 here is CASSPIIAGEPKTAQYF. CDR3 DNA sequence: TGTGCCAGCAGCCCCATTATCGCGGGAGAGCCTAAAACGGCCCAGTACTTC.

Ten or more counts support this clonotype. The chain employs TRBV6-1 and TRBJ1-3; 8 bases align to TRBD1. Unmatched junction bases numbered 12, after V lost 11 bases and J lost 0 bases. The CDR3 consists of 16 residues. Germline V gives CDR1 MNHNS, CDR2 SASEGT. The CDR3 sequence: CAGQGVGTSSGNTIYF. CDR3 coding DNA: TGTGCCGGACAGGGAGTTGGAACCTCCTCTGGAAACACCATATATTTT.

This clonotype has just a few counts. V and J are TRBV4-3 and TRBJ2-2; D unclear. This CDR3 has 15 residues. Germline V gives CDR1 LGHNA, CDR2 YSLEER. The V gene lost 6 bases and the J gene lost 4 bases, with 15 bases spanning the gap. The DNA for the CDR3 is TGCGCCAGCAGTAGGAAGTCCGCCGGCACCGGGGAGCTGTTTTTT. Translating it yields CASSRKSAGTGELFF.

This clonotype was counted only a few times. The genes are TRBV7-3 and TRBJ2-1; possibly TRBD2 for D (5 bases). This CDR3 contains 13 residues. Germline-derived CDR1 and CDR2 are SGHTA and FQGTGA. V gave up 5 bases and J gave up 10 bases, with 15 bases separating them. The CDR3 reads CASSQTSPGEQFF. DNA of the CDR3: TGTGCCAGCAGCCAGACTTCCCCGGGAGAGCAGTTCTTC.

This clonotype appeared many times. V is TRBV20-1 and J is TRBJ2-1, with 7 positions matching TRBD2. The CDR3 loop spans 14 amino acids. Germline CDR1 and CDR2: DFQATT and SNEGSKA (reference sequence). CDR3 sequence (DNA): TGCAGCGCCCAACCTGGCGGGAGTGTACTTGAGCAGTTCTTC. It encodes CSAQPGGSVLEQFF.

In DNA form, the CDR3 reads TGTGCCAGCAGCCCCGTCGGCCCTGGCGCAGATACGCAGTATTTT. Its protein product is CASSPVGPGADTQYF. The chain couples TRBV5-6 to TRBJ2-3; D remains ambiguous. This CDR3 has 15 residues. Trimming removed 4 bases from V and 4 bases from J, with 16 bases in between. Germline V CDR1 and CDR2: SGHDT, YYEEEE.

In this sample, this clonotype turned up a few times. V and J are TRBV29-1 and TRBJ2-1; D remains ambiguous. Germline V gives CDR1 SQVTM, CDR2 ANQGSEA. V lost 0 bases and J lost 15, with 6 bases in between. There are 9 residues in the CDR3. CDR3 in DNA: TGCAGCGTTGAAGAGGGCAGGTTCTTC. This encodes CSVEEGRFF.

V and J are TRBV12-3 or TRBV12-4 and TRBJ2-7; D ambiguous. V dropped 5 bases and J dropped 0 bases, with 17 bases sitting between them. CDR3 size: 16 residues. The CDR3 DNA reads as TGTGCCAGCAGTCCCCGGTCGGGCGGATACTCCTACGAGCAGTACTTC. It is translated as CASSPRSGGYSYEQYF.

A few counts support this clonotype. The chain employs TRBV6-1 and TRBJ1-2; D might be TRBD1 (6 bases). Deletions cut 1 base from V and 8 bases from J, with 11 bases between. The CDR3 runs 13 residues. The germline gives CDR1 MNHNS, CDR2 SASEGT. The CDR3 coding sequence is TGTGCCAGCAGTGAAGATGGCAGGGGCGGCTACACCTTC. Amino acid sequence: CASSEDGRGGYTF.

This clonotype was detected a few times. The CDR3 here is CASSFIINEQFF. The CDR3 DNA sequence: TGTGCCAGCAGTTTTATTATCAATGAGCAGTTCTTC. V gene TRBV12-3 or TRBV12-4 combines with J gene TRBJ2-1; no reliable D call. V lost 3 bases and J lost 6, with 6 bases in between. The CDR3 totals 12 residues.

The table lists this clonotype with many counts. This rearrangement joins TRBV5-1 to TRBJ2-3; TRBD1 matches at 8 bases. The V segment lost 3 bases and the J segment 5 bases; nucleotides outside the gene matches: 5. This CDR3 spans 14 amino acids. The germline gives CDR1 SGHRS, CDR2 YFSETQ. The CDR3 DNA reads as TGCGCCAGCAGCTCCGGGACAGGCAGAGATACGCAGTATTTT. Translation: CASSSGTGRDTQYF. Full variable domain (outside the CDR3, taken from reference TRBV5-1 and TRBJ2-3): KAGVTQTPRYLIKTRGQQVTLSCSPISGHRSVSWYQQTPGQGLQFLFEYFSETQRNKGNFPGRFSGRQFSNSRSEMNVSTLELGDSALYLCASSSGTGRDTQYFGPGTRLTVL.

This clonotype was recorded many times. In DNA, the CDR3 is TGTGCCACCAGTGGGTACAGCAACACCGGGGAGCTGTTTTTT. Amino acids: CATSGYSNTGELFF. The chain is built from TRBV24-1 and TRBJ2-2, with unresolved D. The V end was cut by 5 bases, the J end by 2 bases, with 8 bases between. Germline-derived CDR1 and CDR2 are KGHDR and SFDVKD. The CDR3 contains 14 residues.

There are many counts of this clonotype. This sequence joins TRBV5-1 and TRBJ1-3; maybe TRBD1 (6 bases). With 0 bases removed from V and 3 bases from J, the gap between germline ends came to 16 bases. The length of the CDR3 is 17 residues. Per germline, CDR1 SGHRS and CDR2 YFSETQ. DNA for the CDR3: TGCGCCAGCAGCTTGGATCCACTGGACAGAATTGGAAACACCATATATTTT. Translation: CASSLDPLDRIGNTIYF.

The rearrangement links TRBV18 to TRBJ2-7; maybe TRBD1 (5 bases). Germline V gene lookup returns CDR1 KGHSH and CDR2 LQKENI. V was pared by 3 bases and J by 1 base, with 10 bases between. The CDR3 is 14 residues long. The CDR3 DNA reads TGTGCCAGCTCACCCGCGACAGATTCCTACGAGCAGTACTTC. Translating gives CASSPATDSYEQYF. Full variable domain (missing parts from reference TRBV18 and TRBJ2-7): NAGVMQNPRHLVRRRGQEARLRCSPMKGHSHVYWYRQLPEEGLKFMVYLQKENIIDESGMPKERFSAEFPKEGPSILRIQQVVRGDSAAYFCASSPATDSYEQYFGPGTRLTVT.

This clonotype has at least ten counts. The J gene is TRBJ2-5, the V gene TRBV5-1; 7 positions match TRBD1. The CDR3 totals 13 residues. Unmatched junction bases numbered 5, after V lost 4 bases and J lost 5 bases. Germline CDR1 SGHRS, CDR2 YFSETQ. The CDR3 nucleotides are TGCGCCAGCAGCAGACAGGGCGAGGAGACCCAGTACTTC. As protein: CASSRQGEETQYF.

This clonotype came up a few times. The rearrangement joins TRBV29-1 to TRBJ1-5; TRBD1 might be the D (6 bases). Germline V CDR1 and CDR2: SQVTM, ANQGSEA. V was cut by 4 bases and J by 0 bases, with 10 bases left in between. This CDR3 contains 14 residues. The CDR3: CSVASGDSNQPQHF. Written as DNA, the CDR3 is TGCAGCGTTGCGTCAGGGGATAGCAATCAGCCCCAGCATTTT.

This clonotype was detected ten times or more. The chain recombines TRBV6-2 or TRBV6-3 with TRBJ2-7, with 12 bases lining up with TRBD2. V trimming: 2 bases; J trimming: 0 bases; junction bases outside the gene matches: 2. In germline, CDR1 is MNHEY, CDR2 SVGEGT. This CDR3 region has 16 residues. The CDR3 is CASSYPTSGSSYEQYF. The DNA of the CDR3 is TGTGCCAGCAGTTACCCGACTAGCGGGAGCTCCTACGAGCAGTACTTC.

This clonotype occurred many times. The V gene is TRBV7-9, the J gene TRBJ2-4, with 7 nucleotides matching TRBD2. This CDR3 is 14 amino acids long. The V and J ends lost 2 bases and 7 bases, in that order; junction bases with no gene match: 5. Germline loops: CDR1 SEHNR, CDR2 FQNEAQ (reference sequence). CDR3 in DNA: TGTGCCAGCAGCTTATTCGGGGGAGGGAACATTCAGTACTTC. Residues: CASSLFGGGNIQYF.

DNA of the CDR3: TGTGCCAGCAGCCCCTCCGTGACTAGCGGTATGGGAGAGACCCAGTACTTC. Encoded protein: CASSPSVTSGMGETQYF. This chain links TRBV4-2 with TRBJ2-5; 9 positions match TRBD2. Germline lookup yields CDR1 LGHNA and CDR2 YNFKEQ. The CDR3 consists of 17 residues. Unmatched junction bases numbered 13, after V lost 4 bases and J lost 4 bases.

This clonotype was seen a handful of times. In DNA, the CDR3 is TGCAGCGTTGAAGATTTATCAAAGAAATCCTACGAGCAGTACTTC. This gives the protein CSVEDLSKKSYEQYF. The gene calls are TRBV29-1 and TRBJ2-7; D remains ambiguous. Trimming left V 0 bases short and J 1 base short, with 13 bases between. The CDR3 is 15 amino acids. CDR1 and CDR2 (germline): SQVTM, ANQGSEA.